The 16 T cell receptor beta chains presented below share a single source sample, sequenced in a study of HIV-infected patients and healthy controls. Alpha and beta constant-region primers primed reverse transcription of around 500 ng RNA. Using multiplexing indices, alpha and beta chain libraries were generated apart by chain-specific third strand synthesis. TCRdb re-analysed the 5' RACE reads in MiXCR, keeping a single row per CDR3 protein. The table has 14,000 or so distinct CDR3 sequences, more than 10% seen once. Antiretroviral therapy had run roughly three months, about 14 weeks, before follow-up blood collection. Whole blood was used without fractionation, so all unsorted peripheral T cells were included. The sequencing used blood, collected during antiretroviral therapy. The receptors here all came from an adult with HIV infection. The donor label of this sample is uncertain.

The table lists this clonotype with many counts. This chain links TRBV18 with TRBJ2-3; tentatively, D is TRBD1 or TRBD2 (5 bases each). This CDR3 has 17 residues. The germline gives CDR1 KGHSH, CDR2 LQKENI. V lost 3 bases and J 1 base, leaving 17 bases between the germline ends. The chain's CDR3 is CASSPRDGSFGTDTQYF. CDR3 DNA sequence: TGTGCCAGCTCACCCCGGGACGGATCTTTTGGCACAGATACGCAGTATTTT.

With regard to this clonotype: This sequence may be a read error, since a much larger clone differs from it by one base. The CDR3 is CAISDDGKGGNEQYF. The CDR3, as DNA: TGTGCCATCAGTGACGACGGTAAGGGGGGCAATGAGCAGTACTTC. V is TRBV10-3 and J is TRBJ2-7, with D perhaps matching TRBD1 or TRBD2 (6 bases each). Germline V lookup: CDR1 ENHRY, CDR2 SYGVKD. The V end lost 3 bases, the J end lost 7 bases, and 19 bases lay between the germline ends. CDR3 length: 15 residues.

This clonotype was observed many times. The CDR3 DNA is TGCGCCAGCAGCCTGGGGGACCAAGAGACCCAGTACTTC. It codes for CASSLGDQETQYF. The chain couples TRBV5-1 to TRBJ2-5; either TRBD1 or TRBD2 may fit D (5 bases each). Trimming took 4 bases from V and 0 from J, leaving 7 bases between them. The CDR3 spans 13 residues. Germline V gives CDR1 SGHRS, CDR2 YFSETQ.

This clonotype was seen a few times. The J gene is TRBJ1-1, the V gene TRBV6-5, with TRBD1 as a possible D gene (6 bases). Looked up from germline, CDR1 is MNHEY and CDR2 is SVGAGI. V was pared by 5 bases and J by 6 bases, with 19 bases between. This CDR3 has 15 residues. The CDR3: CASSAPKGGLSEAFF. Here the CDR3 DNA reads TGTGCCAGCAGTGCCCCGAAGGGGGGACTCTCTGAAGCTTTCTTT.

Ten or more counts support this clonotype. V gene TRBV6-5 combines with J gene TRBJ2-1; D gene ambiguous. CDR3 length equals 15 residues. CDR1 is MNHEY, CDR2 SVGAGI, per germline. The V end lost 0 bases, the J end lost 8 bases, and 14 bases lay between the germline ends. Here the CDR3 DNA reads TGTGCCAGCAGTTACTCTATCCCTCCCGTCCATGAGCAGTTCTTC. Translating gives CASSYSIPPVHEQFF.

This clonotype was picked up a small number of times. J is TRBJ2-3 and V is TRBV7-3, with 13 bases matching TRBD2. Germline V gives CDR1 SGHTA, CDR2 FQGTGA. The CDR3 consists of 18 residues. Germline trimming cut 1 base from V and 5 bases from J; bases unmatched to any gene: 9. The DNA for the CDR3 is TGTGCCAGCAGCTTAATGGGCGGACTAGCGGGAGATGGAGATACGCAGTATTTT. It codes for CASSLMGGLAGDGDTQYF.

This clonotype is categorized as medium-sized. The V and J genes are TRBV3-1 and TRBJ1-2; D might be TRBD1 (6 bases). The V end lost 5 bases, the J end lost 4 bases, and 20 bases lay between the germline ends. The CDR3 is made up of 16 amino acids. Germline V lookup: CDR1 LGHDT, CDR2 YNNKEL (reference sequence). The CDR3 DNA sequence: TGTGCCAGCAGCAACCTAACCTTCACAGGGCCCTATGGCTACACCTTC. It encodes CASSNLTFTGPYGYTF.

This clonotype was recorded at least ten times. This rearrangement joins TRBV6-1 to TRBJ2-3; 10 bases map to TRBD2. CDR3 length equals 17 residues. Per germline, CDR1 MNHNS and CDR2 SASEGT. V lost 2 bases to trimming and J lost 4 bases; unmatched junction nucleotides: 9. The chain's CDR3 is CASSEPSGGGLSDTQYF. CDR3 DNA sequence: TGTGCCAGCAGTGAACCAAGCGGGGGGGGTCTGTCAGATACGCAGTATTTT.

This clonotype was counted at least ten times. This chain links TRBV21-1 with TRBJ1-4; TRBD1, as called in the table, went unchecked against the DNA. TRBV21-1 is a pseudogene locus. The CDR3 is made up of 17 amino acids. CDR3 in DNA: TGTGCCAGCAGCAAAGCTCGATTTAGACAGAGAAATGAAAAACTGTTTTTT. It translates to CASSKARFRQRNEKLFF.

In this sample, this clonotype turned up a few times. The V and J genes are TRBV20-1 and TRBJ2-5, with D possibly matching TRBD2 (5 bases). The ends were cut back, 7 bases at V and 3 bases at J, with 9 bases in the middle. Germline assignment: CDR1 DFQATT and CDR2 SNEGSKA (reference sequence). The CDR3 consists of 11 residues. This CDR3 reads CSGGAEETQYF. CDR3 in DNA: TGCAGTGGGGGAGCGGAAGAGACCCAGTACTTC.

This clonotype was seen ten or more times. This chain connects TRBV5-1 to TRBJ1-1, with TRBD1 as a possible D gene (6 bases). Germline assignment: CDR1 SGHRS and CDR2 YFSETQ. This CDR3 contains 15 residues. The germline V and J ends were trimmed by 4 bases and 3 bases, with 16 bases remaining between them. CDR3 loop: CASSIEEGGDTEAFF. CDR3 nucleotide sequence: TGCGCCAGCAGCATTGAGGAGGGGGGTGACACTGAAGCTTTCTTT. Filled out from reference TRBV5-1 and TRBJ1-1, the complete variable domain reads KAGVTQTPRYLIKTRGQQVTLSCSPISGHRSVSWYQQTPGQGLQFLFEYFSETQRNKGNFPGRFSGRQFSNSRSEMNVSTLELGDSALYLCASSIEEGGDTEAFFGQGTRLTVV.

The rearrangement uses TRBV15 and TRBJ2-6; possibly TRBD2 for D (5 bases). The CDR3 has 19 amino acids. Germline V gives CDR1 LNHNV, CDR2 YYDKDF (reference sequence). V was trimmed by 0 bases and J by 0 bases, leaving 15 bases between them. The CDR3 nucleotides read TGTGCCACCAGCAGAGACGAGGGTTCATCTTCCTCTGGGGCCAACGTCCTGACTTTC. Residues: CATSRDEGSSSSGANVLTF.

Only a few counts were recorded for this clonotype. One end of the junction is discordant with germline, which a read error may explain. The V gene is TRBV29-1, the J gene TRBJ2-7; the match to TRBD2 covers 8 bases. Germline assignment: CDR1 SQVTM and CDR2 ANQGSEA. The CDR3 contains 13 residues. The CDR3 bases are TGCAGCGTTAGCGGGAGAGCCTCCAACGAGCAGTACTTC. Translation gives CSVSGRASNEQYF.

In its sample, this clonotype was seen many times. The chain recombines TRBV7-8 with TRBJ2-1; 11 positions agree with TRBD1. Per germline, CDR1 SGHVS and CDR2 FQNEAQ. This CDR3 has 15 residues. The trim removed 5 bases at V and 7 bases at J, leaving 7 bases unmatched. CDR3 sequence: CASSTRTGGYNEQFF. The DNA of the CDR3 is TGTGCCAGCAGCACCCGGACAGGGGGCTATAATGAGCAGTTCTTC.

This clonotype has ten or more counts. The J gene is TRBJ2-7, the V gene TRBV12-3 or TRBV12-4; 9 bases line up with TRBD1. V was clipped by 6 bases and J by 3 bases; unmatched bases: 6. CDR3 length: 14 amino acids. CDR3 sequence (DNA): TGTGCCAGCAGGAGGACAGGGGCGGGCTACGAGCAGTACTTC. Residues: CASRRTGAGYEQYF.

This clonotype occurred many times. This chain joins TRBV6-1 and TRBJ2-3; 8 bases align to TRBD1. CDR1 is MNHNS and CDR2 is SASEGT in the germline V gene. V shed 6 bases and J 6 bases; nucleotides not matched to a gene: 5. CDR3 length: 13 residues. CDR3 DNA: TGTGCCAGCAGGGACAGGGTAGGGGATACGCAGTATTTT. This sequence encodes CASRDRVGDTQYF.